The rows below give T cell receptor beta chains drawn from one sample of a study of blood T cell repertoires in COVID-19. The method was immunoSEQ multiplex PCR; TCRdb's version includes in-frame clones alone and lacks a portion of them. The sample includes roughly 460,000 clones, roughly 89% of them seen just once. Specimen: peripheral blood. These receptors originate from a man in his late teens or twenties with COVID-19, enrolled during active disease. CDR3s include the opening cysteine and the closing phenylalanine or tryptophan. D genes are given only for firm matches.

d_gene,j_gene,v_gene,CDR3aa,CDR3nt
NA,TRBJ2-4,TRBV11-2,CASSLERRNIQYF,TGTGCCAGCAGCTTAGAAAGGAGAAACATTCAGTACTTC
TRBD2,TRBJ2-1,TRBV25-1,CASRYLAGGEQFF,TGTGCCAGCAGGTATCTAGCGGGAGGTGAGCAGTTCTTC
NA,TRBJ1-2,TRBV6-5,CASRGEGANYGYTF,TGTGCCAGCAGGGGGGAGGGAGCTAACTATGGCTACACCTTC
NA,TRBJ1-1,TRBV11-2,CASSLGSGVRVFF,TGTGCCAGCAGCTTAGGTTCGGGGGTGCGTGTTTTCTTT
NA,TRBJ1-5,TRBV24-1,CATSDSSTVNQPQHF,TGTGCCACCAGTGATTCATCGACAGTCAATCAGCCCCAGCATTTT
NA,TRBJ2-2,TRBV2,CASSRHTGELFF,TGTGCCAGCAGCAGGCACACCGGGGAGCTGTTTTTT
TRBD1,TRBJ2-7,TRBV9,CASSTGTGGLEQYF,TGTGCCAGCAGTACCGGGACAGGGGGGCTCGAGCAGTACTTC
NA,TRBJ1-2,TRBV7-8,CASSLAGVVTNYGYTF,TGTGCCAGCAGCTTAGCAGGGGTTGTGACCAACTATGGCTACACCTTC
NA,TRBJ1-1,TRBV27,CASSAGTEAFF,TGTGCCAGCTCCGCGGGGACTGAAGCTTTCTTT
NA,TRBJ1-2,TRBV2,CASRFLSGPGENGYTF,TGTGCCAGCAGATTTCTCTCGGGCCCGGGGGAAAATGGCTACACCTTC
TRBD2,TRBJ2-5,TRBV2,CASSEGGGALETQYF,TGTGCCAGCAGTGAGGGCGGGGGGGCGTTGGAGACCCAGTACTTC
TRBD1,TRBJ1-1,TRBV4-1,CASSPGTGLNTEAFF,TGCGCCAGCAGCCCAGGGACAGGGTTGAACACTGAAGCTTTCTTT
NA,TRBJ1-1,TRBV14,CASSLAGGDHFDAEAFF,TGTGCCAGCAGCCTAGCCGGGGGGGATCATTTTGACGCTGAAGCTTTCTTT
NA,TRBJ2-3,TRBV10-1,CASSPGLDTQYF,TGCGCCAGCAGTCCGGGACTAGATACGCAGTATTTT
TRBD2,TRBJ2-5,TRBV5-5,CASKGLAVQETQYF,TGTGCCAGCAAGGGACTAGCGGTCCAAGAGACCCAGTACTTC